This T cell receptor beta chain originates from a study of post-analysis software for immune sequencing data. In the study overall: Relapsing-remitting, secondary progressive and progressive-relapsing courses of multiple sclerosis were included.

Tagging with unique molecular identifiers was a feature of the TCR beta cDNA libraries. Between roughly 0.9 and 11 million T cells gave rise to around 500,000 cDNA molecules. TCRdb passed the PCR reads through MiXCR, listing each CDR3 protein once. The table shows 450,000 to 700,000 distinct CDR3 sequences, with about 44% occurring only once. The CDR3 is 15 residues long. Germline V lookup: CDR1 LGHNA, CDR2 YNFKEQ. J was trimmed by 4 bases and V by 4 bases; bases with no gene match: 6. Notes on the study in general: Five TRBV segments, including TRBV5-6, TRBV5-1 and TRBV20-1, were more frequent in patients than controls. Comparison with controls showed significantly lower normalized Chao1 diversity in multiple sclerosis patients.

Of note for this clonotype: Its target is unknown.

This clonotype was sampled from a girl aged 10-17 years with multiple sclerosis. The sequenced sample consisted of blood. The chain couples TRBV4-2 to TRBJ2-1; 8 bases are a match to TRBD2. The CDR3 sequence: CASSRGRLEYNEQFF. CDR3 DNA sequence: TGTGCCAGCAGCCGCGGGAGGCTAGAATACAATGAGCAGTTCTTC.